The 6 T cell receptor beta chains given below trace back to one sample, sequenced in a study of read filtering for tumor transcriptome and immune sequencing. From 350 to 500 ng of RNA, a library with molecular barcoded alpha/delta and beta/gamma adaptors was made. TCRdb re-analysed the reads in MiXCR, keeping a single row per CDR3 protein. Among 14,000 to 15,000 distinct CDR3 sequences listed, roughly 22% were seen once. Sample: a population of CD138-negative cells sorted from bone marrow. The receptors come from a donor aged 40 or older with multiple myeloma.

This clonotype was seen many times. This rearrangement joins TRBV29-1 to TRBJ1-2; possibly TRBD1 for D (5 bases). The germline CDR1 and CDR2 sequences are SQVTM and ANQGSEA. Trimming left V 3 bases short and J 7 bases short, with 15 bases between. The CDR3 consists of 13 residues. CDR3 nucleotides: TGCAGCGTTGATAGGGGACGGTGGCTTGGCTACACCTTC. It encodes CSVDRGRWLGYTF.

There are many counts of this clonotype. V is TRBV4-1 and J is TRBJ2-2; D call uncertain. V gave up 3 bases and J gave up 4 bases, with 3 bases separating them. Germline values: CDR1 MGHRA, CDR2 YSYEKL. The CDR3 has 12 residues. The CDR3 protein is CASSHPTGELFF. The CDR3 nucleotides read TGCGCCAGCAGCCACCCCACCGGGGAGCTGTTTTTT.

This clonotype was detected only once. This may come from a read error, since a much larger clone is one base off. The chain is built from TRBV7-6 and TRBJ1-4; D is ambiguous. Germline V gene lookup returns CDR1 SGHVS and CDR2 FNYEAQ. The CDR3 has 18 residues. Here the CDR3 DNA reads TGTGCCAGCAGCTTAGGCCTGGCAGGACGAGGGATCAATGAAAAACTGCTTTTT. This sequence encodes CASSLGLAGRGINEKLLF. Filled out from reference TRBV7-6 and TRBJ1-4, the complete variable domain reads GAGVSQSPRYKVTKRGQDVALRCDPISGHVSLYWYRQALGQGPEFLTYFNYEAQQDKSGLPNDRFSAERPEGSISTLTIQRTEQRDSAMYRCASSLGLAGRGINEKLLFGSGTQLSVL.

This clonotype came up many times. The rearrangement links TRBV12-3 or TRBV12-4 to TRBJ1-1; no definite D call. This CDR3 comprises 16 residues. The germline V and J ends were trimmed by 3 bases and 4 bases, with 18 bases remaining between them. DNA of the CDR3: TGTGCCAGCAGTTTTAGTTCAGCGCCAGGACGCACTGAAGCTTTCTTT. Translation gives CASSFSSAPGRTEAFF.

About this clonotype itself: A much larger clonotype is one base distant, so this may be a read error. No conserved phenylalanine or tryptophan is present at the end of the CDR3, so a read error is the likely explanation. DNA of the CDR3: TGCAGTGTTATAGACACCGGTAACTATGGCTACACCTCC. Protein sequence: CSVIDTGNYGYTS. The chain links TRBV20-1 to TRBJ1-2; no firm D call. The CDR3 totals 13 residues. Germline V CDR1 and CDR2: DFQATT, SNEGSKA (reference sequence). The V gene lost 7 bases and the J gene lost 1 base, with 13 bases spanning the gap.

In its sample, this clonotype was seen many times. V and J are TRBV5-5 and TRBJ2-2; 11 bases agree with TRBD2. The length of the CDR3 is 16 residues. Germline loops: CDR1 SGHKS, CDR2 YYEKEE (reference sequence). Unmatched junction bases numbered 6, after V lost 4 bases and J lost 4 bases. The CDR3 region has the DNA TGTGCCAGCAGCGTGGGACTAGCGGTGATCACCGGGGAGCTGTTTTTT. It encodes CASSVGLAVITGELFF.